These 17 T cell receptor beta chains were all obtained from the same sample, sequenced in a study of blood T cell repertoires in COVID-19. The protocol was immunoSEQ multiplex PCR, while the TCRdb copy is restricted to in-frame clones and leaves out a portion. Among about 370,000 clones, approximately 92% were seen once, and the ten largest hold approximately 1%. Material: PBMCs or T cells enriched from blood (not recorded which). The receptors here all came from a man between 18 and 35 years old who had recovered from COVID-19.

The CDR3 here is CAISGGGTNYGYTF. CDR3 DNA sequence: TGTGCCATCAGTGGGGGGGGGACGAACTATGGCTACACCTTC. The J gene is TRBJ1-2, the V gene TRBV10-3; the D gene is possibly TRBD1 (5 bases). The CDR3 is 14 residues long. V gave up 4 bases and J gave up 2 bases, with 11 bases separating them. Germline V gene sequence: CDR1 ENHRY, CDR2 SYGVKD.

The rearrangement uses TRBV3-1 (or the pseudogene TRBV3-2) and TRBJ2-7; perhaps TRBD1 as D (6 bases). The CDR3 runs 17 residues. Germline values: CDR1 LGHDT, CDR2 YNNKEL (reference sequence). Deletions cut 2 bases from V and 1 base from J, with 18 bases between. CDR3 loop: CASSQSGRGTASYEQYF. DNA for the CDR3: TGTGCCAGCAGCCAATCGGGTAGGGGGACGGCTTCCTACGAGCAGTACTTC.

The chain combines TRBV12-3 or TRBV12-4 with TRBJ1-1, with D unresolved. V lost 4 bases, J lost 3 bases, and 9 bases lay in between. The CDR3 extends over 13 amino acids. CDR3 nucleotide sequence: TGTGCCAGCAGTTATACAGAGTACACTGAAGCTTTCTTT. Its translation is CASSYTEYTEAFF.

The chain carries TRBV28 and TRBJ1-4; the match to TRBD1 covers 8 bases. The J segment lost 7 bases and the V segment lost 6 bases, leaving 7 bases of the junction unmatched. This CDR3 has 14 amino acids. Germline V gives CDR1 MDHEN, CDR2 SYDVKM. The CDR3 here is CASRGTGPIEKLFF. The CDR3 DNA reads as TGTGCCAGCAGGGGGACAGGCCCAATTGAAAAACTGTTTTTT.

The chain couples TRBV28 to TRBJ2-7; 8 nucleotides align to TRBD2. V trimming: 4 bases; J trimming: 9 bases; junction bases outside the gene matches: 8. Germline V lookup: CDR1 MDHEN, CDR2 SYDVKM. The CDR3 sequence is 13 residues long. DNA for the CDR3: TGTGCCAGCAGTTCCCCGGGAGGGAGCACGCAGTACTTC. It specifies CASSSPGGSTQYF.

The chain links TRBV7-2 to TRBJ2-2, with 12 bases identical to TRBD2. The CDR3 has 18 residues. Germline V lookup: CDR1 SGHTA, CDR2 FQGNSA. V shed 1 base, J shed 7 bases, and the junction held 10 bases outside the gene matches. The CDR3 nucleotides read TGTGCCAGCAGCTTAGTTTTCGCTAGCGGGAGGGCTGGCGGGGAGCTGTTTTTT. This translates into CASSLVFASGRAGGELFF.

Here the CDR3 DNA reads TGCGCCAGCAGCAGACTAGCGGGAGGAGCAGATACGCAGTATTTT. Its protein product is CASSRLAGGADTQYF. J is TRBJ2-3 and V is TRBV5-1; TRBD2 aligns across 13 bases. After removal of 4 bases from V and 4 bases from J, the junction contained 3 bases not matched to a gene. The germline V gene encodes CDR1 SGHRS and CDR2 YFSETQ. The CDR3 runs 15 residues.

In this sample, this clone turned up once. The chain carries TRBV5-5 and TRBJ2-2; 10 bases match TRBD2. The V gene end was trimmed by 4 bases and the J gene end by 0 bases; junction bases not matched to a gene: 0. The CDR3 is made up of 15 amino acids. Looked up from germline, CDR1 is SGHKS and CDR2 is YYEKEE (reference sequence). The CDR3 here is CASSTSGANTGELFF. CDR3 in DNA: TGTGCCAGCAGCACTAGCGGGGCGAACACCGGGGAGCTGTTTTTT.

This chain's CDR3 is CASSRQGTGANVLTF. As DNA, the CDR3 is TGTGCCAGCAGCCGCCAGGGGACTGGGGCCAACGTCCTGACTTTC. This chain joins TRBV5-6 and TRBJ2-6, with D maybe TRBD1 (6 bases). Germline V gene sequence: CDR1 SGHDT, CDR2 YYEEEE. Trimming pared 4 bases from V and 2 bases from J, leaving 10 bases between. This CDR3 is 15 amino acids long.

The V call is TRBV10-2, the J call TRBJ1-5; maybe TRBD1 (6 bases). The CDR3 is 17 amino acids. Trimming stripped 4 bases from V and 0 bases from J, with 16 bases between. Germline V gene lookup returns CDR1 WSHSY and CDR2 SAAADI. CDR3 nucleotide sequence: TGCGCCAGCAGTGGTCAGGGAGGGGGTTTTAGCAATCAGCCCCAGCATTTT. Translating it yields CASSGQGGGFSNQPQHF.

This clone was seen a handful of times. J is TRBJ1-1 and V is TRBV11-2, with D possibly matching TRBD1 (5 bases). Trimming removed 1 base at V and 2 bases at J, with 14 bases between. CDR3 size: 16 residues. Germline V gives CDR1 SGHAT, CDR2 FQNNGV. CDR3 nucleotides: TGTGCCAGCAGCTTAGTACCCCTGCAGGGTAACACTGAAGCTTTCTTT. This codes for CASSLVPLQGNTEAFF. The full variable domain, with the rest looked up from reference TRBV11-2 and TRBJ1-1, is EAGVAQSPRYKIIEKRQSVAFWCNPISGHATLYWYQQILGQGPKLLIQFQNNGVVDDSQLPKDRFSAERLKGVDSTLKIQPAKLEDSAVYLCASSLVPLQGNTEAFFGQGTRLTVV.

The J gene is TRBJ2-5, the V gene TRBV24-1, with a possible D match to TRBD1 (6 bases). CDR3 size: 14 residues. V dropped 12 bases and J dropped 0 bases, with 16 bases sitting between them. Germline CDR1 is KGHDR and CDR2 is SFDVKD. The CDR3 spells CASNPTGYQETQYF. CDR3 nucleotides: TGTGCCTCCAACCCCACAGGGTACCAAGAGACCCAGTACTTC.

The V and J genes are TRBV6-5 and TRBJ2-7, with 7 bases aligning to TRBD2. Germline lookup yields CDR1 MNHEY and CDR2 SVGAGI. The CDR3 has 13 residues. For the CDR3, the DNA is TGTGCTGTCGCGGCGGGGGTGCGTGACGAGCAGTACTTC. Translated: CAVAAGVRDEQYF.

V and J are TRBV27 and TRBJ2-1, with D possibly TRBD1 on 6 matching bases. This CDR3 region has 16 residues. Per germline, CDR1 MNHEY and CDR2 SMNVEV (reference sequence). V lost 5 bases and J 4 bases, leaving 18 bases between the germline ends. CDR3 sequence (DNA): TGTGCCAGCAGTCCCCTCGGCAGGGGTTTATACAATGAGCAGTTCTTC. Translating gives CASSPLGRGLYNEQFF.

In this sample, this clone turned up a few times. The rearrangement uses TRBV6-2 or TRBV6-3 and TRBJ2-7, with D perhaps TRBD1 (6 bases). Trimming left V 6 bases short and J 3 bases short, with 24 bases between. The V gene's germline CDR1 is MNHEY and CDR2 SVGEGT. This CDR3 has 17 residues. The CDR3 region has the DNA TGTGCCAGCAGCCATCCGTATGGGGACACCAATATCTACGAGCAGTACTTC. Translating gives CASSHPYGDTNIYEQYF.

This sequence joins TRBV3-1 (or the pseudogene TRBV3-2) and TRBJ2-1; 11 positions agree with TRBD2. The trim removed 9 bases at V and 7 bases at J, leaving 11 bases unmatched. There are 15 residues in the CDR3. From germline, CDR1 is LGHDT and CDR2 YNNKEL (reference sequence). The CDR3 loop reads CASALSGGVANEQFF. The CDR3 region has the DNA TGTGCCAGTGCCCTTAGCGGGGGGGTGGCGAATGAGCAGTTCTTC.

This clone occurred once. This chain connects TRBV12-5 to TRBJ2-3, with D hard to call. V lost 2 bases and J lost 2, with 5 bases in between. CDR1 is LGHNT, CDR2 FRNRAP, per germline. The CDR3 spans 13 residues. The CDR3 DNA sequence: TGTGCTAGTGGTTTGCACTTCACAGATACGCAGTATTTT. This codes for CASGLHFTDTQYF. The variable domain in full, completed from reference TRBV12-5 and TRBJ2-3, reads DARVTQTPRHKVTEMGQEVTMRCQPILGHNTVFWYRQTMMQGLELLAYFRNRAPLDDSGMPKDRFSAEMPDATLATLKIQPSEPRDSAVYFCASGLHFTDTQYFGPGTRLTVL.